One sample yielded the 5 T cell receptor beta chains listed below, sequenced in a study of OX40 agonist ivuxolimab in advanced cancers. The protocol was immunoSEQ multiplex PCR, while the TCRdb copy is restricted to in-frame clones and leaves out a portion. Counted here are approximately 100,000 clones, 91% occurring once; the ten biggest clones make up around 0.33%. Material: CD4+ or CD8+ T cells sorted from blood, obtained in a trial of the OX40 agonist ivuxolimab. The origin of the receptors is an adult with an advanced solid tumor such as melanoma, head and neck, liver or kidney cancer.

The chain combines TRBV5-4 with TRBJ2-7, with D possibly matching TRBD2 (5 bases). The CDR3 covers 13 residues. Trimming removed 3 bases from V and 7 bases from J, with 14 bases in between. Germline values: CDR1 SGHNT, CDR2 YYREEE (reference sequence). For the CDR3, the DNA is TGTGCCAGCAGCTATGATCGAGGGCTGGAGCAGTACTTC. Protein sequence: CASSYDRGLEQYF. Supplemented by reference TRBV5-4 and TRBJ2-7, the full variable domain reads ETGVTQSPTHLIKTRGQQVTLRCSSQSGHNTVSWYQQALGQGPQFIFQYYREEENGRGNFPPRFSGLQFPNYSSELNVNALELDDSALYLCASSYDRGLEQYFGPGTRLTVT.

This chain's CDR3 is CASGSSSGTSGRTTYNEQFF. The CDR3 bases are TGTGCTAGTGGTTCCTCCTCCGGGACTAGCGGGAGGACTACCTACAATGAGCAGTTCTTC. V gene TRBV12-5 combines with J gene TRBJ2-1, with 15 bases fitting TRBD2. This CDR3 contains 20 residues. Germline values: CDR1 LGHNT, CDR2 FRNRAP. Trimming cost V 4 bases and J 2 bases; bases outside gene matches: 12. Based on the CDR3 plus reference TRBV12-5 and TRBJ2-1, the full variable domain is DARVTQTPRHKVTEMGQEVTMRCQPILGHNTVFWYRQTMMQGLELLAYFRNRAPLDDSGMPKDRFSAEMPDATLATLKIQPSEPRDSAVYFCASGSSSGTSGRTTYNEQFFGPGTRLTVL.

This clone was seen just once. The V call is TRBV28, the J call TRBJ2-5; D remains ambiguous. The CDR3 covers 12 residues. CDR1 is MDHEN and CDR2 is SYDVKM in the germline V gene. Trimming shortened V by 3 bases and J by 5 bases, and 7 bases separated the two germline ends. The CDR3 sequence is CASSFRRETQYF. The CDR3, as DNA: TGTGCCAGCAGTTTTAGACGGGAGACCCAGTACTTC.

This chain's CDR3 is CASSGQGLGTQYF. The CDR3 DNA reads TGTGCCAGCAGCGGGCAGGGGCTGGGGACCCAGTACTTC. This rearrangement joins TRBV7-7 to TRBJ2-5, with D possibly matching TRBD1 (6 bases). V was shortened by 5 bases and J by 7 bases, with 14 bases between the two germline ends. The CDR3 contains 13 residues. Looked up from germline, CDR1 is SSHAT and CDR2 is FNYEAQ (reference sequence).

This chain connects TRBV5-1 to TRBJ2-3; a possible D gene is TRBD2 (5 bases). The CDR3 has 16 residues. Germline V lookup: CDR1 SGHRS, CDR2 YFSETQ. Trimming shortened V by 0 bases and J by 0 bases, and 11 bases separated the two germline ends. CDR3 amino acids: CASSLGSGPSTDTQYF. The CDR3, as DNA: TGCGCCAGCAGCTTGGGCAGCGGCCCTAGCACAGATACGCAGTATTTT.